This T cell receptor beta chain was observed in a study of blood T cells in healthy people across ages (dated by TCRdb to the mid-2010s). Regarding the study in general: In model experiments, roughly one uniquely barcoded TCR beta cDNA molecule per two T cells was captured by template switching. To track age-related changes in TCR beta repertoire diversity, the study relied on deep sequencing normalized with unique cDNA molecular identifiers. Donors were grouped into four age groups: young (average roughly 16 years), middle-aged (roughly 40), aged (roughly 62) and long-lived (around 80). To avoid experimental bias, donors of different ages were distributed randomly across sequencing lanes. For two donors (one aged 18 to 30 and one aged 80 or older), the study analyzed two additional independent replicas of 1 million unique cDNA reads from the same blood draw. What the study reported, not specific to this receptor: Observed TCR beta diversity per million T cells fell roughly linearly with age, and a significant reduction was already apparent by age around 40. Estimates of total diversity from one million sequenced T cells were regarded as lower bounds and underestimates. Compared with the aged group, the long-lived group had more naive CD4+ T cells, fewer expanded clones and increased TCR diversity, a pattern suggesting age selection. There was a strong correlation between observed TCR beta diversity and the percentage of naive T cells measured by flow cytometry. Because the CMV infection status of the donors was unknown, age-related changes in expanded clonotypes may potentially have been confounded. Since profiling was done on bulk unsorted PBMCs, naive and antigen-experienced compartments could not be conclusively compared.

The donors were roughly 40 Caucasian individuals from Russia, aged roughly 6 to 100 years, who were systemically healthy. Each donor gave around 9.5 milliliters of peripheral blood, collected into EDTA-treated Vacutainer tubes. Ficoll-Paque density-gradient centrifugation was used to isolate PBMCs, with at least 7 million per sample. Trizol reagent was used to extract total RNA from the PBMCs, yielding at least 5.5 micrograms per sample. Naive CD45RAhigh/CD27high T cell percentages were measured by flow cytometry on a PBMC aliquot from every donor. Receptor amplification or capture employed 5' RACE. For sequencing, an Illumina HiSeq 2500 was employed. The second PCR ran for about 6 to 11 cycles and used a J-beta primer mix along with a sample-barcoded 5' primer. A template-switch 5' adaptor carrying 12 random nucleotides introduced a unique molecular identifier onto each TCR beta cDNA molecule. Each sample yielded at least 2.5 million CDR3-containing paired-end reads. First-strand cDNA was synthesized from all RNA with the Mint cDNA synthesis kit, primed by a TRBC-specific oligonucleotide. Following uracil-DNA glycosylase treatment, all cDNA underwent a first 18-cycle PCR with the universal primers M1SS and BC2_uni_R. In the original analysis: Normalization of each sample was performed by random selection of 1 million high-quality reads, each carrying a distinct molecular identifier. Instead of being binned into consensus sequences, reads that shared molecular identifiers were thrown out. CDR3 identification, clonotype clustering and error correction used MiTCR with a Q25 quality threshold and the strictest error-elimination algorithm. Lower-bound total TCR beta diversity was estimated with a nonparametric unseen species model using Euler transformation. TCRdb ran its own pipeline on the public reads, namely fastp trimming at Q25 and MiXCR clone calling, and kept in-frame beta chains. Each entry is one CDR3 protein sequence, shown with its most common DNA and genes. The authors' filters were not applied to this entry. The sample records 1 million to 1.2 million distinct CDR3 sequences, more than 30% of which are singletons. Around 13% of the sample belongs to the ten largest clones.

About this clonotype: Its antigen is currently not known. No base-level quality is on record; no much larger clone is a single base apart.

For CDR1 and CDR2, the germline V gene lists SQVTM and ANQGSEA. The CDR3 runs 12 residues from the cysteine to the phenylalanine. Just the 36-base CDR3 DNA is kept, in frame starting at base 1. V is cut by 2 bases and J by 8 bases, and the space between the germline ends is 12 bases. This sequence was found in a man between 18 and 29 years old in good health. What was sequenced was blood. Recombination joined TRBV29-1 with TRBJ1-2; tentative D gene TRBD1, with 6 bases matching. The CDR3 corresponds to CSVERGAWGYTF. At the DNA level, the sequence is TGCAGCGTTGAAAGGGGGGCATGGGGCTACACCTTC.